This TCR beta chain is from a study of T cells in women clearing cervical HPV infection. Study conclusions and caveats: It is unknown whether associations predate infection; no effector/memory or HPV-specific sorting. TRBV6-7 relative abundance averaged roughly 0.099% in cases and under 0.2% in controls.

Germline loops: CDR1 MGHRA, CDR2 YSYEKL. Between the trimmed V and J ends, which lost 3 bases and 1 base, there was a span of 21 bases. The CDR3 sequence is 18 residues long. In regard to this clone: The antigen remains unidentified. Read coverage stops 3 residues before the CDR3 terminus; the germline J gene supplies the remainder.

Measured with immunoSEQ multiplex PCR; TCRdb has only the in-frame clones, and not every one. The listing contains tens of thousands of clones. The chain recombines TRBV4-1 with TRBJ2-5, with D tentatively TRBD2 (6 bases). Sample: blood buffy coat. The sequence was obtained from a woman aged 18 to 75 with a cervical HPV16 infection that either progressed to CIN3+ or cleared (not recorded which). CDR3 protein: CASSHLRLVRTTQETQYF. The covered CDR3 bases are TGCGCCAGCAGCCATCTTCGACTAGTAAGGACTACCCAAGAGACC.